Included here is one T cell receptor beta chain sequence, with context. There are a few counts of this clone. Its specific antigen is unknown. Gene names and germline sequences refer to the mouse in this case. The read is 4 residues too short to cover the CDR3 end, so that end is filled in from the germline J gene. The germline V end is reduced by 2 bases and the J end by 0 bases; junction bases left unmatched: 3. Including the terminal cysteine and phenylalanine, the CDR3 comprises 15 residues. Only the CDR3 bases that were read are kept: 33 of them, in frame from base 1. CDR1 and CDR2 are drawn from the germline V gene (reference sequence): LGHNA, YNLKQL. Preparation of the library involved the immunoSEQ multiplex PCR assay. RNA was extracted from all samples and reverse transcribed into cDNA, which served as template for TCR sequencing. SuperScript III was used for first-strand cDNA synthesis, primed with a 2:1 mix of oligo-dT and random hexamers. Amplification bias was assessed with a synthetic immune receptor repertoire, and residual bias was removed computationally. Sequencing of the libraries was done on Illumina HiSeq using 60 bp reads that spanned the CDR3 and were read from J toward V. Per the original workflow: Raw reads were preprocessed to remove errors, and CDR3 was defined according to IMGT conventions as the region from the conserved cysteine to phenylalanine. Clonality was computed by normalizing Shannon entropy by log2 of the number of productive unique TCRs and subtracting the result from 1. Whether each scalp clone was CD4 or CD8 was inferred by checking scalp TCRbeta sequences against the CD4 and CD8 repertoires from sorted blood. This immuneACCESS table, as held by TCRdb, lists in-frame sequences with V and J called but not all clones. Of the missing ones, under half trace to an unresolved V gene in checked studies; the others have no known cause. The DNA gave D and trimming, while V, J and clone size come from that table. This sample was tabulated with approximately 300,000 clones, among which there are no singletons. The top ten clones comprise more than 0.95% of the sample.

The data originate from a study of CD8+ T cells in alopecia areata (dated by TCRdb to between 2017 and 2018). Some background on the complete study: Female C3H/HeJ recipients, roughly 6-11 weeks old, were grafted with skin from C3H/HeJ donors with spontaneous alopecia (roughly 6-13 months old). Scalp tissue and sorted CD4+ and CD8+ peripheral blood T cells from patchy and totalis/universalis alopecia areata patients and from healthy controls were covered by human TCRbeta sequencing. In both human patients and the C3H/HeJ mouse model, the study applied high-throughput TCRbeta sequencing to look at T cell clonal expansion in alopecia areata. Scalp clonality was compared among normal scalp (n=4), patchy alopecia areata scalp (n=8), and alopecia totalis/universalis scalp (n=8). immunoSEQ multiplex PCR using 35 Vbeta forward primers and 13 Jbeta reverse primers was used to amplify TCRbeta CDR3 regions. RNA came from the PAXgene miRNA kit for fixed scalp, the miRNeasy kit for PBMCs, and the RNeasy kit for mouse skin. General findings and caveats noted by the study authors: Compared with normal scalp, lesional scalp had higher clonality and more expanded CD8+ clones, particularly in alopecia totalis/universalis, a pattern that suggests antigenic drive. Unlike mouse skin, where gammadelta T cells dominate, normal human skin contains resident alphabeta T cells that get sequenced too, which complicates analysis of the scalp TCR repertoire. Compared with mice, TCR sequences shared between patients were less clear, possibly partly because of HLA diversity across the patient population.

Cells from mouse cutaneous lymph nodes were pooled, stained for CD4, CD8alpha, NKG2D, NKG2ACE and other markers, and then sorted on a BD Influx. The TCR originated in a C3H/HeJ mouse with alopecia areata. The haplotype of this strain at the MHC is H2-k. The rearrangement joined TRBV5 to TRBJ2-7; 8 bases in the middle match TRBD2. The sequencing sample was made of CD4+ T cells sorted from a lymph node. The CDR3 here reads CASSQPGGSSYEQYF. The covered CDR3 bases are TGTGCCAGCAGCCAACCTGGGGGGAGCTCCTAT.